The rows below give T cell receptor beta chains drawn from one sample of a study of blood T cell repertoires in COVID-19. Method: immunoSEQ multiplex PCR; TCRdb's copy keeps in-frame clones and lacks some. Of roughly 500,000 clones in the sample, around nine tenths are singletons; the top ten hold about 1.7%. Sequenced material: PBMCs or T cells enriched from blood (not recorded which). These receptor sequences come from a woman aged 40 to 50 who had recovered from COVID-19. CDR3s include the opening cysteine and the closing phenylalanine or tryptophan. The D gene is left open where the match is weak. Only part of the rows carry a size: once, few, many, or a class if the clone is expanded.

TRBV7-2	TRBJ2-5	TRBD2	-	TGTGCCAGCAGCCAAGGACTAGCTTTTCAAGAGACCCAGTACTTC	CASSQGLAFQETQYF
TRBV27	TRBJ2-7	TRBD1	-	TGTGCCAGCAGTTTAGGACAGGGGAATTTTGGGGAGCAGTACTTC	CASSLGQGNFGEQYF
TRBV30	TRBJ1-2	-	-	TGTGCCTGGGCTCCACAGGTAGCCTACTATGGCTACACCTTC	CAWAPQVAYYGYTF
TRBV11-2	TRBJ2-5	TRBD1	-	TGTGCCAGCAGCCCTCGGACAGGGCAAGAGACCCAGTACTTC	CASSPRTGQETQYF
TRBV9	TRBJ1-1	-	-	TGTGCCAGCAGCGTACACGGGAACACTGAAGCTTTCTTT	CASSVHGNTEAFF
TRBV5-8	TRBJ1-4	-	-	TGTGCCAGCAGCTTAACATTGACAGGACTTAATGAAAAACTGTTTTTT	CASSLTLTGLNEKLFF
TRBV29-1	TRBJ2-3	-	-	TGCAGCGTTGATCAGGGAAAGAGAGATACGCAGTATTTT	CSVDQGKRDTQYF
TRBV5-1	TRBJ1-1	TRBD1	once	TGCGCCAGCAGCTCGACACAGGGGGCGAACACTGAAGCTTTCTTT	CASSSTQGANTEAFF
TRBV19	TRBJ2-1	TRBD1	-	TGTGCCAGTAGGCGAGGGGACAGGGTATTTGAGCAGTTCTTC	CASRRGDRVFEQFF
TRBV7-2	TRBJ2-7	-	-	TGTGCCAGCAGCACACTAGGGCGGGGACCCTACGAGCAGTACTTC	CASSTLGRGPYEQYF
TRBV7-6	TRBJ2-1	-	-	TGTGCCAGCAGCTTAGATAGCAGGGTTGAGCAGTTCTTC	CASSLDSRVEQFF
TRBV19	TRBJ1-1	-	-	TGTGCCAGTAGTCCGGGAAGGACTGAAGCTTTCTTT	CASSPGRTEAFF
TRBV27	TRBJ1-1	TRBD1	-	TGTGCCAGCGCTGAAAACAGGGGGGCGAACACTGAAGCTTTCTTT	CASAENRGANTEAFF
TRBV11-3	TRBJ2-7	TRBD2	-	TGTGCCAGCAGCCCAGGTCCTAGCGGGAGCCACGAGCAGTACTTC	CASSPGPSGSHEQYF
TRBV4-3	TRBJ2-1	-	-	TGCGCCAGCAGCCAAGAGTTGGAGCTCAATGAGCAGTTCTTC	CASSQELELNEQFF